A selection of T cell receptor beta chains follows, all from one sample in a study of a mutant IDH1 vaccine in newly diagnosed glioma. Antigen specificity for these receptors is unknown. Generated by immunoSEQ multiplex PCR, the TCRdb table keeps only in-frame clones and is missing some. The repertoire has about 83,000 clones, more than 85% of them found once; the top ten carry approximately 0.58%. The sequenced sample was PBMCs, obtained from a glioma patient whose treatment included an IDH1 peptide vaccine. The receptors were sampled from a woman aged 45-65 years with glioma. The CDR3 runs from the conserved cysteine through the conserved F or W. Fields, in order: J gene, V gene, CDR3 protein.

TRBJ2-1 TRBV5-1 CASSLDLNRYNEQFF
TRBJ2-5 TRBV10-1 CASSESSPGIETQYF
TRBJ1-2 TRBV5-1 CASSLGEEGHYGYTF
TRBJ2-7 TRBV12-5 CASGLAGTGGYEQYF
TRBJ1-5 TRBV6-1 CASTFGGQGRQPQHF
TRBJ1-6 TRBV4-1 CASSQGPGQQMNSPLHF
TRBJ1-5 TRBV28 CASSSGGGTIQPQHF
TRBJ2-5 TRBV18 CASSPSRETQYF
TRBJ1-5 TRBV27 CASSLLGGANQPQHF
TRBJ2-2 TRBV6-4 CASSDRVNGELFF
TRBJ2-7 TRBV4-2 CASSQDGLAREQYF
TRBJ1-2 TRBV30 CAWSVGAGRGFMASQENFYGYTF
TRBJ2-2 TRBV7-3 CASSSQRVRDIGELFF
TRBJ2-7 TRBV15 CATSRDNRGVGEQYF
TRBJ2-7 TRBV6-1 CASSAGTGLGNEQYF
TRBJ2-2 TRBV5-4 CASSSEVGNTGELFF
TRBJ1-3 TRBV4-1 CASSQEGTRTDTIYF
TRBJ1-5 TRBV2 CASSEGWGPQHF
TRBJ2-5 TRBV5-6 CASSFADFKQETQYF
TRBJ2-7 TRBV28 CASSLDPQASYEQYF
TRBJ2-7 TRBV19 CASQTGNYGEQYF
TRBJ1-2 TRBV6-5 CASSRPGQFYGYTF
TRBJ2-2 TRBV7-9 CASSLRLSSGNTGELFF
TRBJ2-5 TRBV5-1 CASSLEETQYF
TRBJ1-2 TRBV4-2 CASSPDSANYGYTF
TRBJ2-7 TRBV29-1 CSVSEGEVYEQYF
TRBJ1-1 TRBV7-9 CASTYHGGEAEAFF
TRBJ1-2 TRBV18 CASSPPTGQGYYGYTF
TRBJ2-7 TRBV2 CASSEGLSFYEQYF
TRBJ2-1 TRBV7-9 CASSPGWGGYNEQFF
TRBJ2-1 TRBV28 CASSPGTSGDSSYNEQFF
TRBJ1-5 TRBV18 CASRRGGNQPQHF
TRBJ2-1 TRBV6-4 CASSDSGTLGGNEQFF
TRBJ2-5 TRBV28 CASRTPRGETQYF
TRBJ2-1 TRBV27 CASSLSLAGVLSSYNEQFF
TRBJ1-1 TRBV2 CASTTDRNTEAFF
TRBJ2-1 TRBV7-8 CASSPASGAVGSYNEQFF
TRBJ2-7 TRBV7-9 CASSSRQGFYEQYF
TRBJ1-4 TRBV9 CASSVHLGGEKLFF
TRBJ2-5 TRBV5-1 CASSLAEGGQYF
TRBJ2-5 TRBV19 CASSIGGGHGTQYF
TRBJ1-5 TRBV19 CASNSGGPQHF
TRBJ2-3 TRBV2 CASEGHGTDTQYF
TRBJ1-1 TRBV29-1 CSVRAAKTFF
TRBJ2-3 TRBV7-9 CASSLALGPSFGTQYF
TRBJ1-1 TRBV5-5 CASSFTGRMNTEAFF
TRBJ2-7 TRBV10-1 CASSETGNHEQYF